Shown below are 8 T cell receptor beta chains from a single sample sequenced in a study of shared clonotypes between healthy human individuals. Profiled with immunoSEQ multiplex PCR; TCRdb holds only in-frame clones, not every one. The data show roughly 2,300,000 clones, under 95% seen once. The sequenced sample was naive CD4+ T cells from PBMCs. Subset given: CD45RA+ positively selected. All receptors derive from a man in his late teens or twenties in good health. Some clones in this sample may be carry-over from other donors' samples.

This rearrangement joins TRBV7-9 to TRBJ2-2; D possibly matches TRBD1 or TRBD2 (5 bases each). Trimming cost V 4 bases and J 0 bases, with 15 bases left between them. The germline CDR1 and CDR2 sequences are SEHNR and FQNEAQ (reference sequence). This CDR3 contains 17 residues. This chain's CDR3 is CASSSSGPWANTGELFF. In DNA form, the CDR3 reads TGTGCCAGCAGCTCCTCGGGACCCTGGGCGAACACCGGGGAGCTGTTTTTT.

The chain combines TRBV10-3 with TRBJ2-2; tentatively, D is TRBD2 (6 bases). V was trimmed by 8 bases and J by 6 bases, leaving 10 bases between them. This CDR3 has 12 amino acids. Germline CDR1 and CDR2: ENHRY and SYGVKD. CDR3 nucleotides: TGTGCCATCGCGGGATCCCCCGGGGAGCTGTTTTTT. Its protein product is CAIAGSPGELFF.

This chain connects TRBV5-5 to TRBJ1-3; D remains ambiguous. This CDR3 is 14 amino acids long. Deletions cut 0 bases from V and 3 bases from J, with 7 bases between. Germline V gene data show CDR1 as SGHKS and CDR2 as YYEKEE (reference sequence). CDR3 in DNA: TGTGCCAGCAGCTTGGTACTCAGTGGAAACACCATATATTTT. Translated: CASSLVLSGNTIYF.

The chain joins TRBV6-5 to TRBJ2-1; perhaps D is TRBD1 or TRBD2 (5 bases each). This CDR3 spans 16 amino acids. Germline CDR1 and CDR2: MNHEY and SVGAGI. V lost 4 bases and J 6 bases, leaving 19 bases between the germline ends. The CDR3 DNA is TGTGCCAGCAGTTCCGGGGCCCACCCGGTCTTCAATGAGCAGTTCTTC. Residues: CASSSGAHPVFNEQFF.

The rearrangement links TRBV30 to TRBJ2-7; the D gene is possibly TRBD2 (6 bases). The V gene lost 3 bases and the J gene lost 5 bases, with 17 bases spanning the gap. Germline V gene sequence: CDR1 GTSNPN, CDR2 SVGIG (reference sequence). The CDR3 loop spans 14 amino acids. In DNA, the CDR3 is TGTGCCTGGAGCCCGACTAGTCTGGGCCACGAGCAGTACTTC. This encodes CAWSPTSLGHEQYF.

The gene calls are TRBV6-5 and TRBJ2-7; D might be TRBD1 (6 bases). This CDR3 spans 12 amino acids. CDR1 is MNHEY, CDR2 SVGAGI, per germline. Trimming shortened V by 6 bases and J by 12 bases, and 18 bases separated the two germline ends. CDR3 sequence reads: CASSNSRGPSYF. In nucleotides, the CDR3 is TGTGCCAGCAGCAACAGCAGGGGCCCATCGTACTTC.

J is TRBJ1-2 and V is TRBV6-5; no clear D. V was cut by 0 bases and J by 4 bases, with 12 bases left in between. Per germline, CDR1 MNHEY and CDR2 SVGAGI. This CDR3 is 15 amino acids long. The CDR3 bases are TGTGCCAGCAGTTACTCGCCCGGGATCTCCTATGGCTACACCTTC. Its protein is CASSYSPGISYGYTF.

The DNA of the CDR3 is TGTGCCAGCAGTGACTCGGACAGGGTCAGCGGCTACACCTTC. Its translation is CASSDSDRVSGYTF. This chain connects TRBV2 to TRBJ1-2, with 8 bases lining up with TRBD1. Germline V gene sequence: CDR1 SNHLY, CDR2 FYNNEI. This CDR3 is built from 14 residues. The V segment lost 3 bases and the J segment 8 bases; nucleotides outside the gene matches: 8.